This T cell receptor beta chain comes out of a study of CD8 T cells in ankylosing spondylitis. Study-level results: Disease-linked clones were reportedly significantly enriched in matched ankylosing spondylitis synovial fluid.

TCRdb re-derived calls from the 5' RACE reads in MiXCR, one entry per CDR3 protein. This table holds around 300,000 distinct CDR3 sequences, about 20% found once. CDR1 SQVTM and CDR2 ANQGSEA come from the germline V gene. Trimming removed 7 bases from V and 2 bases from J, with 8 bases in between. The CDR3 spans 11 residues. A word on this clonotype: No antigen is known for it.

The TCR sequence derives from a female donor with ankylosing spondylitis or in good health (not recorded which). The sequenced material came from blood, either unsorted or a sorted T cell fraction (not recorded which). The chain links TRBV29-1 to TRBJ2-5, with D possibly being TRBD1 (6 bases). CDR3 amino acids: CSAGHQETQYF. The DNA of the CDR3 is TGCAGCGCGGGACATCAAGAGACCCAGTACTTC.